A selection of T cell receptor beta chains follows, all from one sample in a study of blood T cell repertoires in COVID-19. Profiling relied on immunoSEQ multiplex PCR, and the TCRdb table lists in-frame clones only, not all of them. The sample consists of around 25,000 clones, 88% of them appearing once. Material: peripheral blood. These TCRs come from a woman between 50 and 59 years old with active COVID-19. CDR3s include the opening cysteine and the closing phenylalanine or tryptophan. D genes are given only for firm matches. Not all rows give a size; the values are once, few, many and, for expanded clones, a class.

d_gene	abundance	v_gene	j_gene	CDR3aa	CDR3nt
TRBD2	-	TRBV3-1/TRBV3-2	TRBJ2-3	CASTTSGGTQYF	TGTGCCAGCACCACCTCGGGAGGTACGCAGTATTTT
TRBD2	-	TRBV19	TRBJ2-1	CASSIDLLAGGRSNEQFF	TGTGCCAGTAGTATAGATCTACTAGCGGGAGGGAGGTCCAATGAGCAGTTCTTC
TRBD2	few	TRBV3-1/TRBV3-2	TRBJ2-7	CASSPLAGTSYEQYF	TGTGCCAGCAGCCCCTTAGCGGGAACCTCCTACGAGCAGTACTTC
-	-	TRBV5-1	TRBJ2-5	CASSFVGPGETQYF	TGCGCCAGCAGCTTCGTGGGTCCGGGAGAGACCCAGTACTTC
TRBD2	-	TRBV5-1	TRBJ2-1	CASSPSGGGNEQFF	TGCGCCAGCAGCCCAAGCGGGGGAGGGAATGAGCAGTTCTTC
TRBD2	-	TRBV11-2	TRBJ2-3	CASSGTSGRHTDTQYF	TGTGCCAGTTCCGGGACTAGCGGGAGGCACACAGATACGCAGTATTTT
-	once	TRBV19	TRBJ1-5	CASSGRQGIQPQHF	TGTGCCAGTAGTGGACGGCAGGGAATTCAGCCCCAGCATTTT
TRBD2	-	TRBV11-2	TRBJ2-1	CASSLEREGYNEQFF	TGTGCCAGCAGCTTAGAGAGGGAGGGCTACAATGAGCAGTTCTTC
-	-	TRBV6-5	TRBJ2-7	CASSSTEYEQYF	TGTGCCAGCAGTTCGACAGAGTACGAGCAGTACTTC
-	-	TRBV2	TRBJ1-1	CASSVSQANTEAFF	TGTGCCAGCAGTGTAAGCCAGGCGAACACTGAAGCTTTCTTT
-	-	TRBV3-1/TRBV3-2	TRBJ1-2	CASSQDPVTANYGYTF	TGTGCCAGCAGCCAAGACCCGGTCACGGCTAACTATGGCTACACCTTC
TRBD1	few	TRBV5-8	TRBJ1-1	CASSVSTGGATEAFF	TGTGCCAGCAGCGTATCGACAGGGGGCGCGACTGAAGCTTTCTTT
TRBD1	-	TRBV28	TRBJ1-2	CASSVTGPYYGYTF	TGTGCCAGCAGTGTGACAGGGCCCTACTATGGCTACACCTTC
TRBD2	-	TRBV18	TRBJ2-1	CASSPPTLAGVSGEQFF	TGTGCCAGCTCACCACCGACACTAGCGGGAGTATCGGGAGAGCAGTTCTTC
-	-	TRBV28	TRBJ1-1	CASRRQQLNTEAFF	TGTGCCAGCAGGCGACAGCAGCTGAACACTGAAGCTTTCTTT
TRBD1	-	TRBV11-2	TRBJ1-1	CASTTTGDRTEAFF	TGTGCCAGCACCACGACAGGGGACCGCACTGAAGCTTTCTTT
-	few	TRBV14	TRBJ1-1	CASSLQGWNTEAFF	TGTGCCAGCAGCCTACAGGGCTGGAACACTGAAGCTTTCTTT
-	-	TRBV27	TRBJ1-6	CASSLSSGPLHF	TGTGCCAGCAGTTTATCCTCGGGGCCCCTCCACTTT
-	-	TRBV28	TRBJ1-1	CASSWTEYITFF	TGTGCCAGCAGTTGGACAGAGTATATCACTTTCTTT
TRBD1	-	TRBV2	TRBJ1-1	CASKGWTGNTEAFF	TGTGCCAGCAAAGGGTGGACAGGGAACACTGAAGCTTTCTTT
-	-	TRBV5-4	TRBJ2-3	CASSLDREGTQYF	TGTGCCAGCAGCTTGGACAGGGAGGGTACGCAGTATTTT
TRBD2	-	TRBV3-1/TRBV3-2	TRBJ2-1	CASSLRLAGPNEQFF	TGTGCCAGCAGCCTCCGACTAGCGGGACCCAATGAGCAGTTCTTC
-	-	TRBV11-1	TRBJ2-3	CASSSRTETATQYF	TGTGCCAGCAGCTCCCGGACAGAAACGGCTACGCAGTATTTT
-	-	TRBV29-1	TRBJ1-2	CSVRNGSFYGYTF	TGCAGCGTTCGAAACGGTTCTTTCTATGGCTACACCTTC
TRBD2	-	TRBV4-1	TRBJ2-1	CASSQDTPGLVENNEQFF	TGCGCCAGCAGCCAAGATACCCCCGGACTAGTTGAAAACAATGAGCAGTTCTTC
TRBD2	-	TRBV5-1	TRBJ2-5	CASSRGLAVQETQYF	TGCGCCAGCAGTCGAGGACTAGCGGTACAAGAGACCCAGTACTTC